The clone carrying this T cell receptor beta chain was observed at least ten times. As yet, its antigen is unknown. Time point here: sample taken at primary tumor resection. Extraction of whole RNA from tumor, nontumor lung or frozen PBMC preceded unsorted sequencing. This sample stems from a study of spatial heterogeneity in lung cancer. For the study at large: Fewer alpha-chain than beta-chain sequences were consistently detected. Across the raw uncorrected reads, a unique TCR and UMI combination was observed, on average, more than ten times.

The CDR3 loop spans 13 amino acids. V was clipped by 1 base and J by 9 bases, with 13 bases between them. Germline V gives CDR1 DFQATT, CDR2 SNEGSKA (reference sequence). Using its own MiXCR run on the 5' RACE reads, TCRdb lists one record per CDR3 protein. This table holds under 25,000 distinct CDR3 sequences, more than 6.5% found once. Findings of the study overall: More often at tumor resection than at routine follow-up, ubiquitous expanded tumor TCRs were detected in the blood.

The sequencing here drew on PBMCs, taken at surgery. The rearrangement links TRBV20-1 to TRBJ1-5, with D possibly being TRBD1 (5 bases). The source of this sequence is a male donor with early-stage non-small cell lung cancer. The CDR3 coding sequence is TGCAGTGCTAGAGCGGGGGAGGGACTGCCCCAGCATTTT. Amino acid sequence: CSARAGEGLPQHF.